This T cell receptor beta chain was recorded in a study of cytomegalovirus exposure and HLA in healthy donors (dated by TCRdb to about 2017). About the investigation overall: In an earlier analysis of several hundred of the donors, roughly 300 Gb of sequence data and 117 million unique TCR beta sequences from 150 million to 200 million T cells were reported. A later analysis re-examined previously published TCR beta repertoires from just over 650 donors and added high-resolution HLA genotyping to investigate patterns of TCR occurrence. The number of donors typed differed by locus, with roughly 629-640 for A, B, C, DRB1 and DQB1, more than 500 for DQA1, approximately 570 for DPA1, and some 440 for DPB1. Donor age, sex, ethnicity and CMV serostatus were collected together with the repertoire data. The later analysis used no new phenotypic data to find candidate immune exposures, relying instead on TCR beta sequences and their occurrence across donors. Roughly 300 gigabases of sequencing data and tens of millions of unique TCR sequences made up an early release that covered over 550 HLA-typed donors. Among the approximately 430 genotyped donors, about 83% belonged to the genetic ancestry cluster associated with self-reported Caucasian donors. All discovery cohort repertoires had been generated on a single sequencing platform. The study aimed to test whether cataloging public T cell receptors could reveal signatures of past pathogen exposure. Among some 410 genotyped donors of the cohort, an average of 235,054 unique TCR beta nucleotide sequences were sequenced per donor, around 18% of them non-productive. Besides the first cohort of approximately 670 subjects, a separate validation cohort made up of over a hundred different subjects was used. Four or five DR-DQ haplotypes were handled as single units for association and clustering because linkage in the cohort was strong. The study combined high-throughput TCR immunosequencing, statistical association of individual TCRs with disease status, and machine learning to predict cytomegalovirus infection status. HLA typing covered class I and class II loci at four-digit resolution. In a later genetic analysis, genome-wide SNP genotypes for about three fifths of the roughly 670 donors were used, and that subset was treated as a discovery cohort. An earlier analysis of fewer than 700 of the donors applied high-throughput TCR beta sequencing to assess whether each TCR beta V gene segment acted as functional or pseudogenic. Using immunosequencing, the study profiled T cell repertoires from about 610 subjects and related those repertoires to cytomegalovirus serostatus. The paper's findings and limits, for the study overall: When HLA alleles, especially DR and DQ, strongly co-occurred, attributing TCR associations to individual alleles was difficult. Linkage disequilibrium might explain the correlated functional status among segregating V segments, but an unknown experimental factor could not be ruled out. In a later analysis, HLA-associated TCR beta chains showed more clonal expansion and lower generation probabilities than non-associated chains that were equally common. This cohort had only TCR beta chains sequenced, and the lack of alpha or paired-chain data limited which features could be detected. In vitro tests confirmed that three of the cytomegalovirus-associated TCR beta chains recognize cytomegalovirus antigens. In a later genetic analysis, fewer N-insertions in productive TCRs were reported among donors in an Asian-associated ancestry cluster than the approximately 670-donor mean. A further reported finding was that TCR beta sequences accurately predicted the HLA-A and HLA-B alleles for most subjects in the first cohort. The authors suggested that the approach could potentially be extended to other disease states and immunological phenotypes. A group of highly shared sequence variants was considered likely to be a technical artifact of the sequencing pipeline. For the cohort, immune exposure information was limited to CMV serostatus. In an earlier analysis of 587 of the donors, most TCR beta V segments appeared in productive rearrangements about 87% or about 30% of the time, broadly matching IMGT annotations. Presence/absence analyses assumed roughly uniform sequencing depth across donors, an assumption that may not hold. Some IMGT-functional V segments, including TRBV6-2 and TRBV6-3, could not be distinguished by the 87-base-pair reads and were therefore excluded. Most TCR sequences were seen in very few donors, while some public TCRs were found in many individuals. A later genetic analysis associated a missense DCLRE1C variant with V-gene and J-gene trimming of TCR beta chains, and an independent cohort replicated the association. Because counts were too low, around 17 rarely observed V segments, including chromosome 9 orphons, were left out of the earlier analysis of 587 of the donors. Because HLA typing was unavailable for some donors at each locus, only the typed subset was used in association tests. In a later analysis, some 18,000 TCR beta sequences were associated with specific HLA alleles at a false discovery rate of 0.05. According to a later analysis, parvovirus B19, influenza, CMV and Epstein-Barr virus appeared linked to several top co-occurrence clusters. In a later analysis, TCR association rates were found to vary across HLA loci, with the most associated TCRs seen for DRB1 alleles and the fewest for HLA-C alleles. The study gave a list of 150 to 200 TCR beta chains associated with cytomegalovirus. The classifier was reported to diagnose cytomegalovirus status with high specificity and sensitivity in both the original and validation cohorts. According to a later analysis, most CMV-associated TCR beta chains appeared to be HLA-restricted, and the HLA associations seemed to be driven largely by CMV exposure.

A word on this clone: What this receptor recognizes is not known. No base quality values were provided; no much bigger clone lies one nucleotide off.

The cohort comprised fewer than 700 healthy bone marrow donors. At the time of sampling, every cohort member was nominally healthy, though immune exposures that went unrecorded were likely present. The donor was CMV seropositive and belonged to the group of a few hundred seropositive cohort members. A peripheral blood sample was collected from each donor, and TCR beta sequencing was performed on peripheral blood mononuclear cells. Genomic DNA was extracted from the blood cell samples with the Qiagen DNeasy Blood Extraction Kit. The method behind the library was the immunoSEQ multiplex PCR assay. The multiplex PCR relied on a mix of 60 forward primers for TCR Vbeta segments and 13 reverse primers for TCR Jbeta segments. The CDR3 region of rearranged TCR beta genes was amplified from genomic DNA with a multiplex PCR assay. On the Illumina HiSeq System, the amplified TCR beta libraries were sequenced as 87-base-pair reads. As for the original processing: In a later analysis, roughly 80 million unique TCR beta chains were counted across the 690 or so repertoires, and about 9.9 million of these chains were shared by at least two donors. Raw reads were error-corrected and collapsed into unique sequences by a nearest-neighbor algorithm in which closely related sequences were merged to remove PCR and sequencing errors. V, D and J gene segments were assigned by aligning CDR3 sequences to IMGT reference sequences. For a sequence to be retained, at least a six-nucleotide match to both a V gene segment and a J gene segment was required. Rearrangements were called productive when the CDR3 lacked stop codons and stayed in frame with V and J; all others were non-productive. Following IMGT convention, CDR3 was defined as the stretch from the second conserved V-encoded cysteine to the conserved J-encoded phenylalanine. The earlier analysis of some 580 of the donors excluded any sequence lacking an unambiguous match to a single V gene segment. In an earlier analysis of roughly 600 of the donors, a V segment was called functional when productive rearrangements were above 56.7%, and segregating when the standard deviation between donors exceeded 5%. A statistical classification framework was built for diagnosing cytomegalovirus status from the catalog of TCR beta chain sequences. V and J gene assignment, in a later analysis, came from comparing TCR nucleotide sequences with IMGT/GENE-DB human TR gene sequences. The TCRdist pipeline was used in a later analysis to assign CDR3 sequences and most-parsimonious VDJ recombination scenarios. A later analysis defined each TCR beta chain by its CDR3 amino acid sequence plus V-gene family, and excluded reads lacking a unique V-gene family. A later analysis removed 592 highly shared, low-generation-probability nucleotide sequences to deal with suspected cross-contamination and a sequencing artifact. A later analysis calculated a clonal expansion index for each public chain from normalized within-repertoire ranks of inferred template counts. A later analysis computed generation probabilities with a VDJ recombination model fitted to out-of-frame rearrangements, and checked the results against IGoR. A later analysis scored TCR-TCR, TCR-HLA and TCR-CMV co-occurrence with hypergeometric tests, applying a repertoire-size bias correction to TCR pairs. In a later analysis, false discovery rates were estimated by permuting HLA or CMV assignments 20 times. In a later analysis, co-occurring TCRs were grouped with DBSCAN, and TCRdist sequence similarity was added when clustering was performed within HLA-allele-positive subsets. For co-occurrence clustering, repertoires with fewer than 30,000 or more than 120,000 public chains were excluded, along with roughly 5 repertoires with anomalous nucleotide sharing. TCRdb holds this immuneACCESS table with in-frame rearrangements only. Some clones are missing; in checked studies, unresolved V genes explain under half, and the rest has no known cause. D and trimming were read from the DNA, whereas the V and J calls and clone size are those reported in that table. The sample table holds 90,000 to 100,000 clones, of which around 69% were seen once. The ten top clones hold about 20% of the sample.

The CDR1 and CDR2 encoded by the germline V gene are SGDLS and YYNGEE. Trimming leaves V shorter by 3 bases and J shorter by 8 bases, with the junction holding 9 bases beyond the gene matches. Counted from cysteine to phenylalanine, this CDR3 has 15 amino acids. This entry keeps only the CDR3 DNA: 45 bases, framed from base 1. Rearrangement joined TRBV9 to TRBJ2-1, and 9 junction bases match TRBD1. The source material was PBMCs. The receptor's source is a woman aged 55-75 years in good health and CMV-seropositive. Here the CDR3 is given as CASSDRTGVRDEQFF. The nucleotide sequence is given as TGTGCCAGCAGCGACCGGACAGGGGTCCGCGATGAGCAGTTCTTC.